This T cell receptor beta chain was identified during a study of cytotoxic CD8 clonotypes in ibrutinib-treated CLL. Trimming removed 6 bases from V and 5 bases from J; junction bases left unmatched: 7. The V gene's germline CDR1 is SGHRS and CDR2 YFSETQ. The CDR3 length is 14 residues. Here immunoSEQ multiplex PCR was the method, and the copy in TCRdb shows in-frame clones only, minus some. The repertoire consists of about 76,000 clones, with 70% to 90% occurring once and the leading ten covering about 40%. The V call is TRBV5-1, the J call TRBJ2-5, with 10 bases lining up with TRBD1. This sequence originates from a human donor with chronic lymphocytic leukemia. The sequenced sample was PBMCs, obtained after 24 months of ibrutinib treatment. The CDR3 loop is CASNPDRGRETQYF. The CDR3 coding sequence is TGCGCCAGCAACCCGGACAGGGGGAGGGAGACCCAGTACTTC.